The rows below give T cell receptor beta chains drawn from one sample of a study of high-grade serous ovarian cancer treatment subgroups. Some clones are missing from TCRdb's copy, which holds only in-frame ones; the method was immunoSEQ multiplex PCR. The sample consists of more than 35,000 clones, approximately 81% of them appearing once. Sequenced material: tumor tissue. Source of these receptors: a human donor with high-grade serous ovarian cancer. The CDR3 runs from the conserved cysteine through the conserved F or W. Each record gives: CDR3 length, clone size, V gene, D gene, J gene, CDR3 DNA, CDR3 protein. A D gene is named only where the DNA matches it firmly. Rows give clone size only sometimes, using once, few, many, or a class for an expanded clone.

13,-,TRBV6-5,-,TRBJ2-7,TGTGCCAGCAGTTACCCGGACAGCTACGAGCAGTACTTC,CASSYPDSYEQYF
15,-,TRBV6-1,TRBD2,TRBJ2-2,TGTGCCAGCAGGGGACTAGCGGCGAACACCGGGGAGCTGTTTTTT,CASRGLAANTGELFF
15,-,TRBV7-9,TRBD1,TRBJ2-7,TGTGCCAGCAGCCCGGGGGACAGGAGCTCCTACGAGCAGTACTTC,CASSPGDRSSYEQYF
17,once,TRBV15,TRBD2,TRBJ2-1,TGTGCCACCAGCAGATCGGGACTAGCGGGAAGGGGCAATGAGCAGTTCTTC,CATSRSGLAGRGNEQFF
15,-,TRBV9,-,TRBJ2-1,TGTGCCAGCAGCGTCGGACCCCGTGGGTACAATGAGCAGTTCTTC,CASSVGPRGYNEQFF
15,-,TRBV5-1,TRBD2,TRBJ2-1,TGCGCCAGCAGCTTGGGGACTAGCGGGAGTCATGAGCAGTTCTTC,CASSLGTSGSHEQFF
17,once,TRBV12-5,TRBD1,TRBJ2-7,TGTGCTAGTGGTTTGCCTCCCGGGACAGGGGGTTGTTACGAGCAGTACTTC,CASGLPPGTGGCYEQYF
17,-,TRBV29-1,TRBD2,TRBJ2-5,TGCAGCGTTGAACCCAATTTGCGGGAGGGCCACGCGGAGACCCAGTACTTC,CSVEPNLREGHAETQYF
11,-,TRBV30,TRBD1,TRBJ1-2,TGTGCCTGGAGGACAGGGGTTGGCTACACCTTC,CAWRTGVGYTF
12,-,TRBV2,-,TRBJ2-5,TGTGCCAGCCTTAACCTAAAAGAGACCCAGTACTTC,CASLNLKETQYF
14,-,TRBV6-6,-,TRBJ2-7,TGTGCCAGCATTAACGTACCGGGGGCGTACGAGCAGTACTTC,CASINVPGAYEQYF
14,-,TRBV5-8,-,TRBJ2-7,TGTGCCACCCACAGGGAACCTCCTCTGTTTGAGCAGTACTTC,CATHREPPLFEQYF
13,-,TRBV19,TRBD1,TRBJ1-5,TGTGCCAGTAGCTCAACAGGGGGTCAGCCCCAGCATTTT,CASSSTGGQPQHF
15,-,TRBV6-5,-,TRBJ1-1,TGTGCCAGCAGTTACTCGTGGGTAGGGGACACTGAAGCTTTCTTT,CASSYSWVGDTEAFF
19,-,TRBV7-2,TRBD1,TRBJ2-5,TGTGCCAGCAGCTTAGTAGTCCCGTTGGGGACAGCCCTACAAGAGACCCAGTACTTC,CASSLVVPLGTALQETQYF
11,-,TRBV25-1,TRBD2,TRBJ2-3,TGTGCCAGCAGAGAGCGGGAGACGCAGTATTTT,CASRERETQYF
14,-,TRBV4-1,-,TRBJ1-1,TGCGCCAGCAGCCAAGCACAGGGACACACTGAAGCTTTCTTT,CASSQAQGHTEAFF
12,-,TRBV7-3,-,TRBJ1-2,TGTGCCAGCAGCTTTAGGGGAGATGGCTACACCTTC,CASSFRGDGYTF
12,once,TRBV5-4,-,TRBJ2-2,TGTGCCACCCCGAATCCGACCGGGGAGCTGTTTTTT,CATPNPTGELFF
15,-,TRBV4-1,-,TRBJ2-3,TGCGCCAGCAGCCAACGAGCGGTGAGCACAGATACGCAGTATTTT,CASSQRAVSTDTQYF
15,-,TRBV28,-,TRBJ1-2,TGTGCCAGCAGTTTGGAGGGACTGATTAACTATGGCTACACCTTC,CASSLEGLINYGYTF
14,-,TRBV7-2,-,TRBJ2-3,TGTGCCAGCAGCTCCCGGACTGGAACAGATACGCAGTATTTT,CASSSRTGTDTQYF
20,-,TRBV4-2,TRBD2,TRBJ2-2,TGTGCCAGCAGCCCCGGCGTGGGGGGGGAGCGGAGATCTAACACCGGGGAGCTGTTTTTT,CASSPGVGGERRSNTGELFF
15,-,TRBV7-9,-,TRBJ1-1,TGTGCCAGCAGCTTAGTGTATGGGACGAACACTGAAGCTTTCTTT,CASSLVYGTNTEAFF
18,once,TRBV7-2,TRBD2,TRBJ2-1,TGTGCCAGCAGCTTAGGGGCTAGCGGGAGGGCCGAATGGGTTGAGCAGTTCTTC,CASSLGASGRAEWVEQFF
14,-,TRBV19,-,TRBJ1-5,TGTGCCAGTAGACCTCTACAGGGAACCCAGCCCCAGCATTTT,CASRPLQGTQPQHF
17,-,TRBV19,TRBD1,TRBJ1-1,TGTGCCAGTAGCCCTGAGGTGGGTTCAGGGGGCAACACTGAAGCTTTCTTT,CASSPEVGSGGNTEAFF
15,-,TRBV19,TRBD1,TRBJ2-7,TGTGCCAGTAGAAACCCGGGACAGAGCTCCTACGAGCAGTACTTC,CASRNPGQSSYEQYF
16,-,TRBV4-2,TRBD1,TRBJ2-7,TGTGCCAGCAGCCAAAGAGGACAGGGTAAAGGGTACGAGCAGTACTTC,CASSQRGQGKGYEQYF
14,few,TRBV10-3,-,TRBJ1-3,TGTGCCATCAGTGATATGAACTCTGGAAACACCATATATTTT,CAISDMNSGNTIYF
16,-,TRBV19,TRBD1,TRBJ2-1,TGTGCCAGTAGCATGGCTCCGGGACAGGGCTACAATGAGCAGTTCTTC,CASSMAPGQGYNEQFF
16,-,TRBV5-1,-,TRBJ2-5,TGCGCCAGCAGCGACCCCGCAGAGGCGGCCCAAGAGACCCAGTACTTC,CASSDPAEAAQETQYF
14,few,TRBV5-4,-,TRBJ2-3,TGTGCCAGCAGCTTTGGGCAGGGGCAAGATACGCAGTATTTT,CASSFGQGQDTQYF
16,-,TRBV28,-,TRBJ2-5,TGTGCCAGCTCCTCAGGGAGGTTAGTTGGGGGAGAGACCCAGTACTTC,CASSSGRLVGGETQYF
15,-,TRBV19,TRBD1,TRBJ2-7,TGTGCCAGTATGTTATGGAGACAGGGGGGAAATGAGCAGTACTTC,CASMLWRQGGNEQYF
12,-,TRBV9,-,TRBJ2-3,TGTGCCAGCAGCCAGGGGACAGATACGCAGTATTTT,CASSQGTDTQYF
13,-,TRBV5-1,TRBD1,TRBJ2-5,TGCGCCAGCAGCTCAGGGGGCTCAAAGACCCAGTACTTC,CASSSGGSKTQYF
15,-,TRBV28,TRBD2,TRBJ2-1,TGTGCCAGCAGCTATCTAGCGGGAGAACGAGATGAGCAGTTCTTC,CASSYLAGERDEQFF
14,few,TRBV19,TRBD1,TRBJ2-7,TGTGCCAGTAGTCCTTACAGGGGCCTCCACGAGCAGTACTTC,CASSPYRGLHEQYF
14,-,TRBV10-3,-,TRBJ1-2,TGTGCCAGCAGTTACGCAGCAGGGCGAATCGGCTACACCTTC,CASSYAAGRIGYTF
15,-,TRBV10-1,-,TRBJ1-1,TGCGCCAGCAGTGAAGAAAGACACCAGAACACTGAAGCTTTCTTT,CASSEERHQNTEAFF
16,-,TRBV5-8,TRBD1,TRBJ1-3,TGTGCCAGCAGCTTAAGAGCCGGGACAGCTGGAAACACCATATATTTT,CASSLRAGTAGNTIYF
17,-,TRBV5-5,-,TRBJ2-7,TGTGCCAGCAGCCTCGAAAACCAGGTTGCGGGGTCCCACGAGCAGTACTTC,CASSLENQVAGSHEQYF
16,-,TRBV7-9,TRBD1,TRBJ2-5,TGTGCCAGCAGCGCGGTGCTAACAGGGGGCGCGGAGACCCAGTACTTC,CASSAVLTGGAETQYF
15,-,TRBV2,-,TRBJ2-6,TGTGCCAGCAGTGGTCGGCCCTCTGGGGCCAACGTCCTGACTTTC,CASSGRPSGANVLTF
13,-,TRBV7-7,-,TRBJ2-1,TGTGCCAGCAGCCCGGACCTATACAATGAGCAGTTCTTC,CASSPDLYNEQFF
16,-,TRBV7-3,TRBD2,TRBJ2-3,TGTGCCAGCAGCGAGGACGGGAGGGCCCTCACAGATACGCAGTATTTT,CASSEDGRALTDTQYF
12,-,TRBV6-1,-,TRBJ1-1,TGTGCCAACGACAGACCTAACACTGAAGCTTTCTTT,CANDRPNTEAFF
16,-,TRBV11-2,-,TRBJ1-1,TGTGCCAGCAGCTTAGCTATAGGGGGTCTGAACACTGAAGCTTTCTTT,CASSLAIGGLNTEAFF
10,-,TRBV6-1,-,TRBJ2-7,TGTGCCAGCATCGACGGCGAGCAGTACTTC,CASIDGEQYF
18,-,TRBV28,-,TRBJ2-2,TGTGCCAGCAGTTTACTCCCGGGGGGCGGCCCGGGCACCGGGGAGCTGTTTTTT,CASSLLPGGGPGTGELFF
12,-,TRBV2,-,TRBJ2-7,TGTGCCAGCAGCCGGGACGGCTACGAGCAGTACTTC,CASSRDGYEQYF
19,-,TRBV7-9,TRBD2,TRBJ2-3,TGTGCCAGCAGTACACAGGGACTAGTGATGCCTCCTGGCACAGATACGCAGTATTTT,CASSTQGLVMPPGTDTQYF
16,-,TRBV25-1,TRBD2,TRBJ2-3,TGTGCCAGCAGTGACCCCGGGACTAGCGGCTCAGATACGCAGTATTTT,CASSDPGTSGSDTQYF
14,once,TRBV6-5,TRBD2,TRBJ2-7,TGTGCCAGCAGTTGGACTAGCGATATATACGAGCAGTACTTC,CASSWTSDIYEQYF
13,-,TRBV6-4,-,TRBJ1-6,TGTGCCAGCAGTGACGGGGGGGATTCACCCCTCCACTTT,CASSDGGDSPLHF
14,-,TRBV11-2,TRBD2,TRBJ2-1,TGTGCCAGCAGCTTCTTAGCGGGAGTGACTGAGCAGTTCTTC,CASSFLAGVTEQFF
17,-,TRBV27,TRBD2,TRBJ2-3,TGTGCCAGCAGTCCCCTGAAAAAGGCGGGGGTAACAGATACGCAGTATTTT,CASSPLKKAGVTDTQYF
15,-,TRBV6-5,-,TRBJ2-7,TGTGCCAGCAGTTACCCCGACAGAAACTCCTACGAGCAGTACTTC,CASSYPDRNSYEQYF